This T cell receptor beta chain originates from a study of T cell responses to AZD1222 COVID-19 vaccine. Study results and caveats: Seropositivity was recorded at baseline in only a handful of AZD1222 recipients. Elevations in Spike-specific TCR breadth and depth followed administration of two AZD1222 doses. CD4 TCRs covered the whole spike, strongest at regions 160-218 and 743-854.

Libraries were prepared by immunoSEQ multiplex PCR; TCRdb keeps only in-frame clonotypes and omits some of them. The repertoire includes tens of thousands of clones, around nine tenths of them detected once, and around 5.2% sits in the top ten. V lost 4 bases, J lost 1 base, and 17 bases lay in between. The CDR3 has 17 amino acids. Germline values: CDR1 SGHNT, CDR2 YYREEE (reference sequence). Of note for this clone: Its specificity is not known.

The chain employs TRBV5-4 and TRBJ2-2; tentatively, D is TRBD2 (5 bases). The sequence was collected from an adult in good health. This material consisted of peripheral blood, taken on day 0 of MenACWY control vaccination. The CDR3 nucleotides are TGTGCCAGCAGCCCCGGAATTAGCGTAGAGAACACCGGGGAGCTGTTTTTT. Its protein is CASSPGISVENTGELFF.